The rows below give T cell receptor beta chains drawn from one sample of a study of T cells in localized non-small cell lung cancer. Clones were sequenced by immunoSEQ multiplex PCR, and TCRdb holds only the in-frame ones, with some missing. Of 40,000 or so clones detected, 82% appear once; the ten largest clones hold 15% to 20%. Sequencing used peripheral blood, obtained before any cancer treatment. The receptors originated from an older male donor with stage III squamous cell lung carcinoma. The CDR3 runs from the conserved cysteine through the conserved F or W. Fields, in order: clone size, D gene, CDR3 length, J gene, V gene, CDR3 protein, CDR3 DNA. A D gene is named only where the DNA matches it firmly. Clone size is shown for a subset of rows, as once, few, many or a class of expanded clone.

. | . | 14 | TRBJ1-1 | TRBV5-1 | CASSLEAGNTEAFF | TGCGCCAGCAGCTTGGAGGCGGGGAACACTGAAGCTTTCTTT
. | TRBD2 | 13 | TRBJ2-7 | TRBV11-3 | CASSPTSVSEQYF | TGTGCCAGCAGCCCTACTAGCGTATCCGAGCAGTACTTC
. | . | 13 | TRBJ1-2 | TRBV7-8 | CASSLGGRPGYTF | TGTGCCAGCAGCTTAGGAGGGAGACCGGGCTACACCTTC
. | . | 12 | TRBJ1-2 | TRBV2 | CASRETERGYTF | TGTGCCAGCAGGGAGACAGAACGTGGCTACACCTTC
medium-sized | . | 13 | TRBJ1-1 | TRBV19 | CASSIWEGTEAFF | TGTGCCAGTAGTATCTGGGAGGGAACTGAAGCTTTCTTT
. | TRBD1 | 14 | TRBJ1-3 | TRBV6-6 | CASAKDRVVDTIYF | TGTGCCAGCGCCAAGGACAGGGTGGTAGACACCATATATTTT
. | . | 12 | TRBJ1-2 | TRBV7-8 | CASSSGDGGYTF | TGTGCCAGCAGCTCGGGAGACGGGGGCTACACCTTC
. | TRBD1 | 16 | TRBJ1-4 | TRBV2 | CASRKTGVATNEKLFF | TGTGCCAGCAGGAAGACAGGGGTTGCAACTAATGAAAAACTGTTTTTT
. | . | 11 | TRBJ2-1 | TRBV7-2 | CASSFYDEQFF | TGTGCCAGCAGCTTTTACGATGAGCAGTTCTTC
once | . | 14 | TRBJ1-2 | TRBV6-6 | CASSPGQPNYGYTF | TGTGCCAGCAGCCCTGGACAGCCTAACTATGGCTACACCTTC
. | . | 14 | TRBJ1-2 | TRBV10-3 | CAITGNRESYGYTF | TGTGCCATCACAGGTAACAGGGAGAGCTATGGCTACACCTTC
. | . | 12 | TRBJ2-3 | TRBV5-1 | CASSLAGDTQYF | TGCGCCAGCAGCTTGGCGGGGGATACGCAGTATTTT
few | . | 12 | TRBJ1-5 | TRBV28 | CASSVGSVPQHF | TGTGCCAGCAGCGTAGGTTCAGTCCCCCAGCATTTT
. | . | 14 | TRBJ2-1 | TRBV6-5 | CASALGSPGFEQFF | TGTGCCTCAGCTCTTGGTTCCCCTGGGTTTGAGCAGTTCTTC
. | TRBD1 | 15 | TRBJ2-7 | TRBV6-6 | CASSYEGQGAGEQYF | TGTGCCAGCAGTTACGAGGGACAGGGGGCAGGCGAGCAGTACTTC
. | . | 15 | TRBJ1-5 | TRBV11-2 | CASSLDGRAEQPQHF | TGTGCCAGCAGCTTAGATGGCAGGGCAGAACAGCCCCAGCATTTT
. | TRBD1 | 16 | TRBJ2-3 | TRBV5-1 | CASSLGQGASTDTQYF | TGCGCCAGCAGCCTCGGACAGGGGGCTAGCACAGATACGCAGTATTTT
. | . | 14 | TRBJ1-2 | TRBV7-2 | CASSSRQDNYGYTF | TGTGCCAGCAGCTCCCGACAAGATAACTATGGCTACACCTTC
. | TRBD1 | 16 | TRBJ2-7 | TRBV18 | CASSSPGQGGFGEQYF | TGTGCCAGCTCATCGCCGGGACAGGGGGGATTTGGCGAGCAGTACTTC
. | . | 11 | TRBJ2-1 | TRBV2 | CASSAGDEQFF | TGTGCCAGCAGCGCAGGGGATGAGCAGTTCTTC
. | TRBD1 | 14 | TRBJ2-7 | TRBV12-5 | CASGMDRGLDEQYF | TGTGCTAGTGGTATGGACAGGGGTCTGGACGAGCAGTACTTC
. | . | 15 | TRBJ2-1 | TRBV5-8 | CASSLGGSSYNEQFF | TGTGCCAGCAGCTTGGGAGGGAGCTCCTACAATGAGCAGTTCTTC
. | . | 15 | TRBJ1-5 | TRBV15 | CATSRTWGGNQPQHF | TGTGCCACCAGCAGGACTTGGGGTGGCAATCAGCCCCAGCATTTT
. | . | 15 | TRBJ1-1 | TRBV19 | CASRRTDNVNTEAFF | TGTGCCAGTAGGAGGACAGATAATGTGAACACTGAAGCTTTCTTT
. | . | 13 | TRBJ1-1 | TRBV14 | CASSQDRLTEAFF | TGTGCCAGCAGCCAAGACAGGCTCACTGAAGCTTTCTTT
. | TRBD1 | 15 | TRBJ1-1 | TRBV25-1 | CASIRQGSDGAEAFF | TGTGCCAGCATCAGACAGGGCTCCGACGGCGCTGAAGCTTTCTTT
. | . | 17 | TRBJ1-4 | TRBV5-5 | CASSWMGFEDANEKLFF | TGTGCCAGCAGCTGGATGGGCTTTGAGGACGCTAATGAAAAACTGTTTTTT
. | . | 15 | TRBJ1-5 | TRBV19 | CASSIVQTPNQPQHF | TGTGCCAGTAGTATAGTACAGACACCTAATCAGCCCCAGCATTTT
. | . | 13 | TRBJ1-5 | TRBV29-1 | CSVEENSNQPQHF | TGCAGCGTTGAGGAGAATAGCAATCAGCCCCAGCATTTT
. | . | 15 | TRBJ1-3 | TRBV11-2 | CASSPSFGSGNTIYF | TGTGCCAGCAGCCCATCTTTCGGCTCTGGAAACACCATATATTTT
. | TRBD2 | 15 | TRBJ2-2 | TRBV7-6 | CASSRGTILTGELFF | TGTGCCAGCAGCCGAGGGACTATCCTCACCGGGGAGCTGTTTTTT
. | . | 15 | TRBJ2-1 | TRBV5-4 | CASSLDRGLYNEQFF | TGTGCCAGCAGCTTGGATCGGGGGCTTTACAATGAGCAGTTCTTC
few | . | 15 | TRBJ1-6 | TRBV6-5 | CASTRGLPGNSPLHF | TGTGCCAGCACCCGAGGTCTTCCCGGGAATTCACCCCTCCACTTT
. | . | 13 | TRBJ2-1 | TRBV30 | CAWSGSSYNEQFF | TGTGCCTGGAGCGGGAGCTCCTACAATGAGCAGTTCTTC
. | . | 14 | TRBJ2-1 | TRBV5-1 | CASGEGGGYNEQFF | TGCGCCAGCGGGGAGGGAGGGGGCTACAATGAGCAGTTCTTC
once | . | 13 | TRBJ2-1 | TRBV5-6 | CASSIRPPNEQFF | TGTGCCAGCAGCATTAGACCCCCAAATGAGCAGTTCTTC
. | TRBD1 | 14 | TRBJ2-3 | TRBV2 | CATAGTGSTDTQYF | TGTGCCACAGCCGGGACAGGATCCACAGATACGCAGTATTTT
. | TRBD1 | 14 | TRBJ1-2 | TRBV25-1 | CASRTEGQGGGYTF | TGTGCCAGCAGGACTGAAGGCCAGGGGGGCGGCTACACCTTC
few | . | 13 | TRBJ1-3 | TRBV19 | CASSRVSGNTIYF | TGTGCCAGTTCCCGGGTCTCTGGAAACACCATATATTTT
. | . | 17 | TRBJ1-3 | TRBV5-1 | CASSLDAGAGSGNTIYF | TGCGCCAGCAGCTTAGATGCGGGAGCAGGGTCAGGAAACACCATATATTTT
. | . | 13 | TRBJ1-4 | TRBV6-6 | CASSRRTVEKLFF | TGTGCCAGCAGTCGCCGGACAGTTGAAAAACTGTTTTTT
. | TRBD1 | 14 | TRBJ1-1 | TRBV6-1 | CASSEGQMNTEAFF | TGTGCCAGCAGTGAGGGACAGATGAACACTGAAGCTTTCTTT
. | . | 14 | TRBJ2-7 | TRBV6-6 | CASSVPSGTREQYF | TGTGCCAGCAGCGTCCCATCCGGGACGAGGGAGCAGTACTTC
once | . | 11 | TRBJ2-7 | TRBV20-1 | CSAAHEGRWYF | TGCAGTGCTGCCCACGAAGGGCGGTGGTACTTC
. | . | 14 | TRBJ2-5 | TRBV19 | CASSTGPAGETQYF | TGTGCCAGTAGTACCGGGCCAGCGGGAGAGACCCAGTACTTC
. | . | 13 | TRBJ2-5 | TRBV7-7 | CASSLDKRETQYF | TGTGCCAGCAGCTTAGACAAAAGGGAGACCCAGTACTTC
once | TRBD1 | 16 | TRBJ2-5 | TRBV27 | CASSLTGTVRQETQYF | TGTGCCAGCAGTTTAACCGGGACAGTGAGACAAGAGACCCAGTACTTC
. | TRBD1 | 14 | TRBJ2-5 | TRBV5-4 | CASSSGQLQETQYF | TGTGCCAGCAGCTCGGGACAGTTACAAGAGACCCAGTACTTC
. | . | 17 | TRBJ2-1 | TRBV21-1 | CASSKVCRGFSYNEQFF | TGTGCCAGCAGCAAAGTTTGCAGGGGGTTTTCCTACAATGAGCAGTTCTTC
. | . | 16 | TRBJ1-1 | TRBV30 | CAWSPQTGMRNTEAFF | TGTGCCTGGAGTCCACAGACGGGGATGAGGAACACTGAAGCTTTCTTT
once | . | 13 | TRBJ2-3 | TRBV11-2 | CASSLDLTDTQYF | TGTGCCAGCAGCTTAGATTTGACAGATACGCAGTATTTT